This T cell receptor (beta chain) emerged from a study of blood T cell repertoires in COVID-19 (dated by TCRdb to between 2020 and 2021). Describing the broader study: Samples covering the acute and convalescent phases of COVID-19 were provided by collaborators in the United States, Italy and Spain. The prospective study material was composed of cDNA or gDNA derived from T cells, B-cell-depleted T cells, or PBMCs. Subjects who had been exposed to COVID-19, were actively infected with it, or had recovered from it provided the deeply sampled blood TCRbeta repertoires that made up the dataset. The repertoires were made available in a free public database intended to serve as a resource for research on the immune response to SARS-CoV-2. The samples were drawn from the first 160 participants of the ongoing ImmuneRACE study and from 1,254 subjects provided by 6 global collaborators. Nearly every sample came with metadata listing a de-identified subject ID, COVID-19 status, age in years and sex. Where available, HLA class I and class II types were obtained from metadata supplied by the sample provider rather than from assay-based typing.

Of note for this clone: Its antigen has not been determined. No clone much larger than this one lies a single base away; base qualities are absent. This specimen includes other DNA sequences encoding the same CDR3.

TCRbeta CDR3 regions were amplified from genomic DNA using the immunoSEQ Assay, a bias-controlled multiplex PCR. From the authors' description of their analysis: The number of nucleated cells in each sample was estimated by amplification of reference gene primers within the assay. Sequence reads were collapsed and filtered to measure the absolute abundance of every unique TCRbeta CDR3 rearrangement. For each sample, productive Simpson clonality was calculated as the square root of Simpson's diversity index across productive rearrangements. Here the immuneACCESS table is served through TCRdb, limited to in-frame sequences with V and J called. Missing clones are a known gap in these copies; in checked studies unresolved V genes cover under half, and the rest lacks a known reason. V and J calls and clone size are copied from that table; D and trimming were computed from the DNA. The sample table shows about half a million clones, and 80% to 90% are seen once. 0.75% to 0.9% of the sample comes from the top ten.

In the germline V gene (reference sequence), CDR1 corresponds to SEHNR and CDR2 to FQNEAQ. Here V drops 6 bases and J drops 6 bases, and the junction holds 3 bases not matched to any gene. The CDR3 measures 13 amino acids from cysteine to phenylalanine. Only CDR3 DNA is held: 39 bases, read in frame from base 1. In Seattle, one collaborating source enrolled patients while the infection was active and tracked those patients longitudinally over the course of disease. Whole blood was collected in K2EDTA tubes by collaborating institutions according to the institutions' own protocols. For TCRbeta analysis, collaborators shipped samples in one of three forms: frozen whole blood, isolated PBMCs, or DNA extracted from either of those sample types. Results and caveats for the whole study, not just this receptor: Clinical and demographic metadata were provided uncurated, with the amount varying by source and participant.

Source material: peripheral blood. The receptor's source is a man aged 18-30 years with COVID-19, enrolled during active disease. The sequence links TRBV7-9 to TRBJ2-2, and 8 junction bases match TRBD1. This receptor has the CDR3 CASSLQGAGELFF. In nucleotide form, the sequence is TGTGCCAGCAGTTTACAGGGGGCCGGGGAGCTGTTTTTT.